These 15 T cell receptor beta chains were sequenced from one sample in a study of PD-L1 blockade in urothelial cancer. This table comes from immunoSEQ multiplex PCR, and its TCRdb copy is limited to in-frame clones, with some not included. The sample shows some 20,000 clones, about 91% of them seen only once. The source material was PBMCs, sampled around atezolizumab (anti-PD-L1) treatment. The receptors originated from a middle-aged man with urothelial cancer.

The V and J genes are TRBV9 and TRBJ2-1; tentative D call: TRBD2 (5 bases). The CDR3 contains 14 residues. Germline V gene sequence: CDR1 SGDLS, CDR2 YYNGEE. V dropped 2 bases and J dropped 5 bases, with 11 bases sitting between them. The CDR3 coding sequence is TGTGCCAGCAGCGTGGCCGGGGTCAACAATGAGCAGTTCTTC. This codes for CASSVAGVNNEQFF. Complete variable domain (other parts from reference TRBV9 and TRBJ2-1): DSGVTQTPKHLITATGQRVTLRCSPRSGDLSVYWYQQSLDQGLQFLIQYYNGEERAKGNILERFSAQQFPDLHSELNLSSLELGDSALYFCASSVAGVNNEQFFGPGTRLTVL.

V and J are TRBV28 and TRBJ1-2; D ambiguous. The V end lost 6 bases, the J end lost 4 bases, and 6 bases lay between the germline ends. This CDR3 has 11 residues. The germline CDR1 and CDR2 sequences are MDHEN and SYDVKM. In DNA form, the CDR3 reads TGTGCCAGCAGCGTCCGCTATGGCTACACCTTC. It codes for CASSVRYGYTF.

The chain recombines TRBV11-2 with TRBJ2-2; 10 positions match TRBD2. Trimming removed 6 bases from V and 8 bases from J; junction bases left unmatched: 9. This CDR3 region has 15 residues. CDR1 and CDR2 (germline): SGHAT, FQNNGV. The DNA of the CDR3 is TGTGCCAGCAGGCCGAGCGGGAGGGCCAGGGGGGAGCTGTTTTTT. Encoded protein: CASRPSGRARGELFF.

This chain links TRBV28 with TRBJ2-1; TRBD2 matches at 12 bases. The CDR3 runs 16 residues. Germline V CDR1 and CDR2: MDHEN, SYDVKM. V lost 5 bases, J lost 7 bases, and 9 bases stayed unmatched. The DNA of the CDR3 is TGTGCCAGCAGTCAACTTCTAGCGGGAGGGAGAAATGAGCAGTTCTTC. This translates into CASSQLLAGGRNEQFF.

The chain is built from TRBV6-6 and TRBJ1-1; TRBD1 is a possible D gene (5 bases). Germline CDR1 MNHNY, CDR2 SVGAGI (reference sequence). V was cut by 4 bases and J by 1 base, with 10 bases left in between. This CDR3 contains 14 residues. The CDR3 DNA follows: TGTGCCAGCAGTTCTTGGGGGGGGAACACTGAAGCTTTCTTT. It codes for CASSSWGGNTEAFF.

The chain combines TRBV19 with TRBJ2-3; a weak D match, TRBD2 (5 bases). Trimming left V 6 bases short and J 0 bases short, with 13 bases between. Germline V lookup: CDR1 LNHDA, CDR2 SQIVND (reference sequence). This CDR3 is built from 15 residues. CDR3 sequence (DNA): TGTGCCAGTAGGGTAGCGTCAGCTAGCACAGATACGCAGTATTTT. Amino acid sequence: CASRVASASTDTQYF.

This clone has a single count. This CDR3 reads CASSHTGARDTEAFF. DNA of the CDR3: TGTGCCAGCAGCCATACAGGGGCGCGGGACACTGAAGCTTTCTTT. The chain links TRBV6-5 to TRBJ1-1; 7 bases match TRBD1. V shed 6 bases and J 3 bases; nucleotides not matched to a gene: 10. The CDR3 contains 15 residues. Germline lookup yields CDR1 MNHEY and CDR2 SVGAGI.

DNA of the CDR3: TGTGCCAGCAGTTTCCTCAGGGGGCGGCCATCCTACGAGCAGTACTTC. The encoded protein is CASSFLRGRPSYEQYF. The chain combines TRBV28 with TRBJ2-7; TRBD1 matches 8 bases. The CDR3 sequence is 16 residues long. Germline V CDR1 and CDR2: MDHEN, SYDVKM. The V segment lost 3 bases and the J segment 1 base; nucleotides outside the gene matches: 8.

V usage is TRBV6-5 and J usage is TRBJ2-1, with D perhaps matching TRBD2 (5 bases). The CDR3 has 13 residues. The V and J ends lost 2 bases and 9 bases respectively, with 11 bases between them. Germline CDR1 and CDR2: MNHEY and SVGAGI. DNA for the CDR3: TGTGCCAGCAGTTACGCTGGAGGAGGTGAGCAGTTCTTC. The encoded protein is CASSYAGGGEQFF.

This clone was counted once. This chain connects TRBV7-9 to TRBJ2-7, with 8 bases fitting TRBD1. The junction had 5 bases not matched to a gene; V was cut back by 5 bases and J by 2 bases. The CDR3 length is 14 residues. Germline V gives CDR1 SEHNR, CDR2 FQNEAQ (reference sequence). Here the CDR3 reads CASSPGTGTYEQYF. CDR3 DNA: TGTGCCAGCAGCCCGGGGACAGGTACCTACGAGCAGTACTTC.

The chain combines TRBV7-9 with TRBJ1-3, with 12 bases lining up with TRBD1. The CDR3 is 16 amino acids. V gave up 5 bases and J gave up 4 bases; unmatched junction bases: 6. The germline CDR1 and CDR2 sequences are SEHNR and FQNEAQ (reference sequence). The CDR3 region has the DNA TGTGCCAGCAGCCCGGGACAGGGGGCAAAGGGAAACACCATATATTTT. Amino acids: CASSPGQGAKGNTIYF.

The gene calls are TRBV7-2 and TRBJ1-2; weak D call: TRBD1 (5 bases). The ends were cut back, 0 bases at V and 4 bases at J, with 12 bases in the middle. Germline CDR1 SGHTA, CDR2 FQGNSA. The CDR3 sequence is 15 residues long. The CDR3 DNA follows: TGTGCCAGCAGCTTAGCACCACAGGCTTCCTATGGCTACACCTTC. Amino acid sequence: CASSLAPQASYGYTF.

This chain connects TRBV11-3 to TRBJ2-1; TRBD2 aligns across 13 bases. CDR3 size: 16 residues. The V and J ends lost 5 bases and 5 bases, in that order; junction bases with no gene match: 6. The V gene's germline CDR1 is SGHNT and CDR2 YENEEA. CDR3 loop: CASSVRLAGGHNEQFF. The CDR3 DNA follows: TGTGCCAGCAGCGTCCGACTAGCGGGGGGACACAATGAGCAGTTCTTC.

V and J are TRBV5-1 and TRBJ2-3; TRBD2 matches 10 bases. Germline lookup yields CDR1 SGHRS and CDR2 YFSETQ. V shed 4 bases and J 5 bases; nucleotides not matched to a gene: 10. The CDR3 contains 16 residues. This CDR3 is CASSPGSGRAVDTQYF. The CDR3 bases are TGCGCCAGCAGCCCGGGCAGCGGGAGGGCCGTAGATACGCAGTATTTT. Drawing the rest from reference TRBV5-1 and TRBJ2-3, the complete variable domain is KAGVTQTPRYLIKTRGQQVTLSCSPISGHRSVSWYQQTPGQGLQFLFEYFSETQRNKGNFPGRFSGRQFSNSRSEMNVSTLELGDSALYLCASSPGSGRAVDTQYFGPGTRLTVL.

This clone appeared a single time. This chain joins TRBV19 and TRBJ2-2; 10 positions match TRBD2. This CDR3 is built from 16 residues. With V trimmed by 5 bases and J by 4 bases, 7 bases remained unmatched. CDR1 is LNHDA, CDR2 SQIVND, per germline (reference sequence). The CDR3 protein is CASSFPSGRGTGELFF. CDR3 coding DNA: TGTGCCAGTAGTTTTCCCAGCGGGAGGGGCACCGGGGAGCTGTTTTTT.